The 2 T cell receptor beta chains below were found in one sample sequenced in a study of cytomegalovirus exposure and HLA in healthy donors. Primers included in the PCR were 60 Vbeta and 13 Jbeta primers. Sequencing was performed with immunoSEQ multiplex PCR; in TCRdb, only in-frame clones are kept and a portion is missing. The table has about 130,000 clones, 60% to 80% seen once. The source material was PBMCs. The origin of the receptors is a woman between 55 and 75 years old in good health and CMV-seropositive.

The rearrangement joins TRBV9 to TRBJ1-2, with D perhaps matching TRBD1 (6 bases). The CDR3 runs to 15 residues. V was trimmed by 3 bases and J by 2 bases, leaving 14 bases between them. Germline lookup yields CDR1 SGDLS and CDR2 YYNGEE. The CDR3 spells CASSGNTGLNYGYTF. The CDR3 nucleotides are TGTGCCAGCAGCGGAAATACAGGGCTCAACTATGGCTACACCTTC.

Only a few counts were recorded for this clone. This sequence joins TRBV6-6 and TRBJ2-2, with TRBD2 identical over 8 bases. Germline values: CDR1 MNHNY, CDR2 SVGAGI (reference sequence). The CDR3 length is 16 residues. V gave up 7 bases and J gave up 6 bases; unmatched junction bases: 13. The CDR3 coding sequence is TGTGCCAGCACCTATGGGGGTAGCGGGGAACCCGGGGAGCTGTTTTTT. It yields the protein CASTYGGSGEPGELFF.